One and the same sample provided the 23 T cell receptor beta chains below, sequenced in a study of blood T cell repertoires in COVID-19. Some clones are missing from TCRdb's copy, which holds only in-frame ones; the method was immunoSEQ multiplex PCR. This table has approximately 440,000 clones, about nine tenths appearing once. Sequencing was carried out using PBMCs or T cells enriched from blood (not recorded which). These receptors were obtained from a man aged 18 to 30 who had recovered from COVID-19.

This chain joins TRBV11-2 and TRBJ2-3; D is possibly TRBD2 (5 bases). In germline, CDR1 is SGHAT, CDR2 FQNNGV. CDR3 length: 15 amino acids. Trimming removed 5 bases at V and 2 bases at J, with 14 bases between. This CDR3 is CASSLLSAFTDTQYF. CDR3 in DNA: TGTGCCAGCAGCCTTCTTAGCGCCTTCACAGATACGCAGTATTTT.

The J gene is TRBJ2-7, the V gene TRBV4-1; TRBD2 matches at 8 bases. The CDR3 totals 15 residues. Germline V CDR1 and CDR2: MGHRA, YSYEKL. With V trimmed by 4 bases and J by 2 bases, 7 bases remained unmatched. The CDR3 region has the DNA TGCGCCAGCAGCCTGCAGGCGGGAGGCGCCTACGAGCAGTACTTC. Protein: CASSLQAGGAYEQYF.

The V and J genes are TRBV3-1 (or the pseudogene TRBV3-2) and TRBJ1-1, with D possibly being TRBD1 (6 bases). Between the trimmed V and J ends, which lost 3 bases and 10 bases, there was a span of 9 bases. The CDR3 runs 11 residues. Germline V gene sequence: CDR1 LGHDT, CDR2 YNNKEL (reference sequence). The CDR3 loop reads CASSQGDTAFF. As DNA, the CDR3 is TGTGCCAGCAGCCAGGGGGACACAGCTTTCTTT.

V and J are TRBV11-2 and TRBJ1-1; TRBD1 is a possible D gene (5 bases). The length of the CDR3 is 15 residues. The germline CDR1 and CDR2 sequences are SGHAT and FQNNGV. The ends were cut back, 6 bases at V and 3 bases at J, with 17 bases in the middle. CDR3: CASSSPGGVDTEAFF. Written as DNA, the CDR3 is TGTGCCAGCAGTTCTCCGGGGGGGGTCGACACTGAAGCTTTCTTT.

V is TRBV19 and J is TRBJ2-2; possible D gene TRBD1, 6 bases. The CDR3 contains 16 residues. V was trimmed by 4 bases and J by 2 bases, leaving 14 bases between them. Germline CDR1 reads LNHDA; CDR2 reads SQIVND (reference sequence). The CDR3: CASSTQGGSNTGELFF. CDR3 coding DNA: TGTGCCAGTAGTACCCAAGGGGGTTCTAACACCGGGGAGCTGTTTTTT. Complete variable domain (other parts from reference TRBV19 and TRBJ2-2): DGGITQSPKYLFRKEGQNVTLSCEQNLNHDAMYWYRQDPGQGLRLIYYSQIVNDFQKGDIAEGYSVSREKKESFPLTVTSAQKNPTAFYLCASSTQGGSNTGELFFGEGSRLTVL.

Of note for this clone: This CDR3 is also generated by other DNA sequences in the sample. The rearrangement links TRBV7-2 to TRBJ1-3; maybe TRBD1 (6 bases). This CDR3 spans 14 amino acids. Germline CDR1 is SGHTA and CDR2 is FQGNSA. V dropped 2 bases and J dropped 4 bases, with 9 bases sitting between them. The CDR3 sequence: CASSLTGSGNTIYF. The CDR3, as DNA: TGTGCCAGCAGCTTAACAGGGTCAGGAAACACCATATATTTT.

DNA for the CDR3: TGTGCCAGCAGTTGGGACAGGAACACTGAAGCTTTCTTT. Protein: CASSWDRNTEAFF. J is TRBJ1-1 and V is TRBV2; 7 bases line up with TRBD1. With 5 bases clipped from V and 1 base from J, the junction kept 1 base outside the gene matches. From germline, CDR1 is SNHLY and CDR2 FYNNEI. The CDR3 runs 13 residues. Using reference TRBV2 and TRBJ1-1 for the parts outside the CDR3, the full variable domain is EPEVTQTPSHQVTQMGQEVILRCVPISNHLYFYWYRQILGQKVEFLVSFYNNEISEKSEIFDDQFSVERPDGSNFTLKIRSTKLEDSAMYFCASSWDRNTEAFFGQGTRLTVV.

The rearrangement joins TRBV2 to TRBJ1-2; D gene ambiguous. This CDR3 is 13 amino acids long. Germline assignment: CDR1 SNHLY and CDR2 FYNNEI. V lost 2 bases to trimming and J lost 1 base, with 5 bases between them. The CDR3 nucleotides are TGTGCCAGCAGTGAACCGGTTAACTATGGCTACACCTTC. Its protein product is CASSEPVNYGYTF. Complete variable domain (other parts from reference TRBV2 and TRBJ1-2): EPEVTQTPSHQVTQMGQEVILRCVPISNHLYFYWYRQILGQKVEFLVSFYNNEISEKSEIFDDQFSVERPDGSNFTLKIRSTKLEDSAMYFCASSEPVNYGYTFGSGTRLTVV.

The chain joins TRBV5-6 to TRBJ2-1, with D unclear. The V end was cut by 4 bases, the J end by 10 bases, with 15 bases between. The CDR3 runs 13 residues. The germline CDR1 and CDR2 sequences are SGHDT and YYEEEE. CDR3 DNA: TGTGCCAGCAGCCTCGCTTTGTCGGTCGAGCAGTTCTTC. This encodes CASSLALSVEQFF.

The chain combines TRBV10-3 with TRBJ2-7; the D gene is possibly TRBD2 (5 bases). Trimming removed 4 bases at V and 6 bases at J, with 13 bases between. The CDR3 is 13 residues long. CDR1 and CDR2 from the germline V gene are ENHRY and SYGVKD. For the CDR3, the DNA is TGTGCCATCAGTGTCCCGGGGTCAGGCGAGCAGTACTTC. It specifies CAISVPGSGEQYF.

As DNA, the CDR3 is TGTGCCTGGACACCGAGGAGGGAGACCCAGTACTTC. Translating it yields CAWTPRRETQYF. The chain uses TRBV30 and TRBJ2-5, with D possibly matching TRBD2 (5 bases). Germline V gene lookup returns CDR1 GTSNPN and CDR2 SVGIG (reference sequence). Trimming took 4 bases from V and 5 from J, leaving 11 bases between them. The CDR3 runs to 12 residues.

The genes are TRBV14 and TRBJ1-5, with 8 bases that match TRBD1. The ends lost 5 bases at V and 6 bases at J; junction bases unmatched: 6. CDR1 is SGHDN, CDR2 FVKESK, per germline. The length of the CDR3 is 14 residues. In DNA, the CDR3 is TGTGCCAGCAGCAAAACAGGGGGTGGTCAGCCCCAGCATTTT. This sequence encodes CASSKTGGGQPQHF.

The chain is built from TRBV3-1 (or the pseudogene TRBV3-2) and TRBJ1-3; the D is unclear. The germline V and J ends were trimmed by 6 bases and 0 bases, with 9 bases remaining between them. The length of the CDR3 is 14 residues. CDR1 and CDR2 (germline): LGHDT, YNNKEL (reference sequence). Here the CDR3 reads CASRLGSSGNTIYF. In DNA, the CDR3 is TGTGCCAGCAGGCTAGGGAGCTCTGGAAACACCATATATTTT.

CDR3 amino acids: CASSLQNYEQYF. CDR3 sequence (DNA): TGTGCCAGCAGCCTCCAGAACTACGAGCAGTACTTC. The rearrangement uses TRBV5-4 and TRBJ2-7; unclear D gene. Trimming cost V 4 bases and J 3 bases, with 8 bases left between them. The CDR3 covers 12 residues. CDR1 is SGHNT and CDR2 is YYREEE in the germline V gene (reference sequence). The complete variable domain, with remaining parts taken from reference TRBV5-4 and TRBJ2-7, reads ETGVTQSPTHLIKTRGQQVTLRCSSQSGHNTVSWYQQALGQGPQFIFQYYREEENGRGNFPPRFSGLQFPNYSSELNVNALELDDSALYLCASSLQNYEQYFGPGTRLTVT.

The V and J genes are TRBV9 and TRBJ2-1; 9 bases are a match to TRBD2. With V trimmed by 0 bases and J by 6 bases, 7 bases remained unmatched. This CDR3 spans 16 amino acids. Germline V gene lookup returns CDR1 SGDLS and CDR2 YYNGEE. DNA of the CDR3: TGTGCCAGCAGCGTAGAGGTAGCGGGAGCTCTCAATGAGCAGTTCTTC. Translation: CASSVEVAGALNEQFF.

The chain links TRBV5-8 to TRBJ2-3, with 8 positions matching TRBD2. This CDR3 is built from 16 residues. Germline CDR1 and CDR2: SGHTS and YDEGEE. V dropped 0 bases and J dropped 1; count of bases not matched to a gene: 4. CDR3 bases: TGTGCCAGCAGCTTGGGTGGGACTAGGGGCACAGATACGCAGTATTTT. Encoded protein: CASSLGGTRGTDTQYF. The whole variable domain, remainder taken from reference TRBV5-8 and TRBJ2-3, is EAGVTQSPTHLIKTRGQQATLRCSPISGHTSVYWYQQALGLGLQFLLWYDEGEERNRGNFPPRFSGRQFPNYSSELNVNALELEDSALYLCASSLGGTRGTDTQYFGPGTRLTVL.

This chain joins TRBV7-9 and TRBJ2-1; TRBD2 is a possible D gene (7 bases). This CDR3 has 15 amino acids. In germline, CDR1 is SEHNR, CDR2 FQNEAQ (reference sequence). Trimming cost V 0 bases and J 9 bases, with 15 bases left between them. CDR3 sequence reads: CASSLALSGGGEQFF. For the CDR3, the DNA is TGTGCCAGCAGCTTAGCGCTGTCGGGGGGCGGTGAGCAGTTCTTC.

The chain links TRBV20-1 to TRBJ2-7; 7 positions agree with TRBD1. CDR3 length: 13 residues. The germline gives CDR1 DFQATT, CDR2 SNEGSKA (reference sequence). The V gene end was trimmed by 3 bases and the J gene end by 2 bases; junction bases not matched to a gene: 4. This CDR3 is CSASGDRAYEQYF. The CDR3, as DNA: TGCAGTGCTAGTGGGGACAGAGCCTACGAGCAGTACTTC.

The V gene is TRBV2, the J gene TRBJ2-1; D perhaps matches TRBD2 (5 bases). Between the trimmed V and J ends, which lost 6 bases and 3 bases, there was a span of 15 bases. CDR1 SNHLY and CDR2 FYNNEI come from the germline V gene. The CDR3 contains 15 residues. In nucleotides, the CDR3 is TGTGCCAGCAGGGCCTCCGAGGGCCTCTACAATGAGCAGTTCTTC. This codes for CASRASEGLYNEQFF.

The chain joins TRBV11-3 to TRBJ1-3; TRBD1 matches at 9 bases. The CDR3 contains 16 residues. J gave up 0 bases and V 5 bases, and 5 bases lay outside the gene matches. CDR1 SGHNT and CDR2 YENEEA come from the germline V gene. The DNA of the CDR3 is TGTGCCAGCAGCGTTCCGGGACAGGGCTCTGGAAACACCATATATTTT. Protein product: CASSVPGQGSGNTIYF. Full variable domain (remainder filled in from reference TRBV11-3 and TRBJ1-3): EAGVVQSPRYKIIEKKQPVAFWCNPISGHNTLYWYLQNLGQGPELLIRYENEEAVDDSQLPKDRFSAERLKGVDSTLKIQPAELGDSAVYLCASSVPGQGSGNTIYFGEGSWLTVV.

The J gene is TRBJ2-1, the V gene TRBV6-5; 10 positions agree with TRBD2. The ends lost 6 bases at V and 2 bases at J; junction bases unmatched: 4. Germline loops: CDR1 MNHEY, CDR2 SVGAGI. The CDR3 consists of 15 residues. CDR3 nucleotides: TGTGCCAGCAGATTAAGCGGGAGGGCCTACAATGAGCAGTTCTTC. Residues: CASRLSGRAYNEQFF.

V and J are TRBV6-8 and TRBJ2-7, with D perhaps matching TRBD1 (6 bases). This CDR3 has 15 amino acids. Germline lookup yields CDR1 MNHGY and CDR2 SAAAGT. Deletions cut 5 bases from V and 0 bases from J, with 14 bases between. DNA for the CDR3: TGTGCCAGCAGTCCCCCGGGACAAAACTCCTACGAGCAGTACTTC. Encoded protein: CASSPPGQNSYEQYF.

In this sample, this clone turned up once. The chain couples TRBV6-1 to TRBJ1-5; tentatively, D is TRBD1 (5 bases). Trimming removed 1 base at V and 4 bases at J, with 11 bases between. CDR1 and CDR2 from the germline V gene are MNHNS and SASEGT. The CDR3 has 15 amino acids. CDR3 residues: CASSEGWTPNQPQHF. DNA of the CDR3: TGTGCCAGCAGTGAAGGGTGGACACCGAATCAGCCCCAGCATTTT.